The clone carrying this T cell receptor (beta chain) turned up a few times. This record comes from a study of PD-L1 blockade in urothelial cancer. Method: immunoSEQ multiplex PCR; TCRdb's copy keeps in-frame clones and lacks some. The repertoire holds about 45,000 clones, around 88% seen once, with around 3.9% in the top ten. The receptor's source is a man aged 80 or over with urothelial cancer. The material was PBMCs, obtained around atezolizumab (anti-PD-L1) treatment.

In DNA, the CDR3 is TGTGCCAGCAGAGGAGGGACCAATCAGCCCCAGCATTTT. It specifies CASRGGTNQPQHF. The chain uses TRBV6-5 and TRBJ1-5, with a possible D match to TRBD1 (5 bases). Germline assignment: CDR1 MNHEY and CDR2 SVGAGI. CDR3 length equals 13 residues. V was pared by 6 bases and J by 3 bases, with 9 bases between.